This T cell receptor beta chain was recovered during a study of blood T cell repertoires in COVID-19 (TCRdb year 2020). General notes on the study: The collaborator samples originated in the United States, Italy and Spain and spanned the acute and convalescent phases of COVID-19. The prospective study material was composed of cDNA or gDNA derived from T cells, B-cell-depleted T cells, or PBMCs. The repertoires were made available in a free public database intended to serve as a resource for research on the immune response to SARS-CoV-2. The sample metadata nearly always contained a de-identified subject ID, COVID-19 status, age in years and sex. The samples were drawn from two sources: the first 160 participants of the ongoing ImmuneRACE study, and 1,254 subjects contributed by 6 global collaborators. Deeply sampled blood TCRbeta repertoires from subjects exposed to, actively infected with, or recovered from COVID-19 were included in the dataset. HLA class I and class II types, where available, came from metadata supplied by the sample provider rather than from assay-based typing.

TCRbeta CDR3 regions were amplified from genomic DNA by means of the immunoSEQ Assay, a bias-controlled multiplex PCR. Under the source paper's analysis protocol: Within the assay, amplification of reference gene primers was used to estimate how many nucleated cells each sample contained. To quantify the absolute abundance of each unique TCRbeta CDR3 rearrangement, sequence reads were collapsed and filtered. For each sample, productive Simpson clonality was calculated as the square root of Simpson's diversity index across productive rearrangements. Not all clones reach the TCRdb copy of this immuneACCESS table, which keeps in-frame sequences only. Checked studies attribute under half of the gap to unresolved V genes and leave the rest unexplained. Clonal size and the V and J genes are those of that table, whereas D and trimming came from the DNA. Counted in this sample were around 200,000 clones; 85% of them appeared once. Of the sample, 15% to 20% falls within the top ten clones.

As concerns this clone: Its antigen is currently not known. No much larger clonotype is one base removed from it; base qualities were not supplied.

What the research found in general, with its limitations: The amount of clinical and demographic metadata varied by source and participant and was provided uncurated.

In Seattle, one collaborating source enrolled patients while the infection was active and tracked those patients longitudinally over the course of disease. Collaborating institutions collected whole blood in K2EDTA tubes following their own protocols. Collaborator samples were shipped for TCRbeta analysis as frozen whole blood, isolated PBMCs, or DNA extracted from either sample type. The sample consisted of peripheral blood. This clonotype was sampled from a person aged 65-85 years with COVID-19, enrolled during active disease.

This receptor carries the CDR3 CASGITENTEAFF. The sequenced DNA is TGTGCTAGTGGTATTACAGAGAACACTGAAGCTTTCTTT. In this chain, TRBV12-5 is recombined with TRBJ1-1; the D gene cannot be named for sure. The CDR3 numbers 13 residues from cysteine through phenylalanine. CDR3 DNA only is kept here, 39 bases in frame from base 1. Per the germline V gene, LGHNT is the CDR1 and FRNRAP is the CDR2. The V end loses 5 bases and the J end loses 1 base, and a stretch of 8 bases separates them.